These 30 T cell receptor beta chains share one sample of origin, sequenced in a study of blood T cells in healthy people across ages. Using a J-beta primer mix together with a sample-barcoded 5' primer, a second PCR was run for about 6 to 11 cycles. TCRdb redid the calling of the 5' RACE reads with MiXCR, one entry per CDR3 protein. The sample carries some 1.1 million distinct CDR3 sequences, under 40% recorded once. Sequencing was carried out using blood. The receptors derive from a young man in good health.

This clonotype was counted a few times. The CDR3 DNA follows: TGCGCCAGCAGCTTGGAGGGACGGGCCTCGCGCACTGAAGCTTTCTTT. As protein: CASSLEGRASRTEAFF. The V and J genes are TRBV5-1 and TRBJ1-1; the D gene is possibly TRBD1 (5 bases). V shed 0 bases and J shed 4 bases, with 16 bases lying between them. Germline lookup yields CDR1 SGHRS and CDR2 YFSETQ. This CDR3 is built from 16 residues.

J is TRBJ2-2 and V is TRBV7-2, with a tentative D call TRBD1 (6 bases). This CDR3 spans 14 amino acids. Looked up from germline, CDR1 is SGHTA and CDR2 is FQGNSA. V shed 4 bases and J shed 8 bases, with 14 bases lying between them. The CDR3 DNA reads as TGTGCCAGCAGCTCGACGTCAGGGGTAGGGGAGCTGTTTTTT. It specifies CASSSTSGVGELFF. The whole variable domain, remainder taken from reference TRBV7-2 and TRBJ2-2, is GAGVSQSPSNKVTEKGKDVELRCDPISGHTALYWYRQSLGQGLEFLIYFQGNSAPDKSGLPSDRFSAERTGGSVSTLTIQRTQQEDSAVYLCASSSTSGVGELFFGEGSRLTVL.

This sequence joins TRBV4-2 and TRBJ2-3; 12 bases line up with TRBD2. CDR1 and CDR2 from the germline V gene are LGHNA and YNFKEQ. V gave up 0 bases and J gave up 1 base; unmatched junction bases: 8. The CDR3 has 19 amino acids. CDR3 DNA sequence: TGTGCCAGCAGCCAAGATAGGCTAGCGGGGGGGCCCGGCACAGATACGCAGTATTTT. Its translation is CASSQDRLAGGPGTDTQYF.

The CDR3 region has the DNA TGTGCCAGCAGCCCAATGTTGGGGTTTGCAACTAATGAAAAACTGTTTTTT. Its protein product is CASSPMLGFATNEKLFF. The rearrangement joins TRBV12-3 or TRBV12-4 to TRBJ1-4; D call uncertain. Trimming stripped 6 bases from V and 0 bases from J, with 17 bases between. There are 17 residues in the CDR3.

The gene calls are TRBV18 and TRBJ1-1; D ambiguous. Germline lookup yields CDR1 KGHSH and CDR2 LQKENI. The V and J ends lost 2 bases and 5 bases respectively, with 12 bases between them. CDR3 size: 14 residues. The CDR3 spells CASSPGVVGTEAFF. As DNA, the CDR3 is TGTGCCAGCTCACCAGGGGTTGTGGGTACTGAAGCTTTCTTT. Full variable domain (remainder filled in from reference TRBV18 and TRBJ1-1): NAGVMQNPRHLVRRRGQEARLRCSPMKGHSHVYWYRQLPEEGLKFMVYLQKENIIDESGMPKERFSAEFPKEGPSILRIQQVVRGDSAAYFCASSPGVVGTEAFFGQGTRLTVV.

A single count supports this clonotype. The CDR3 nucleotides are TGCAGTGCTACCGGCCAACATCACAATGAGCAGTTCTTC. Its protein is CSATGQHHNEQFF. The chain has TRBV20-1 and TRBJ2-1; no firm D call. The ends were cut back, 4 bases at V and 5 bases at J, with 12 bases in the middle. The V gene's germline CDR1 is DFQATT and CDR2 SNEGSKA (reference sequence). The CDR3 runs 13 residues.

The chain is built from TRBV20-1 and TRBJ1-5; no clear D gene. The V gene lost 1 base and the J gene lost 8 bases, with 9 bases spanning the gap. CDR1 DFQATT and CDR2 SNEGSKA come from the germline V gene (reference sequence). This CDR3 comprises 12 residues. The CDR3 spells CSARAGEEPQHF. CDR3 bases: TGCAGTGCTAGAGCCGGCGAGGAGCCCCAGCATTTT.

The rearrangement uses TRBV13 and TRBJ2-1; the match to TRBD2 covers 10 bases. V was clipped by 3 bases and J by 3 bases; unmatched bases: 5. The CDR3 sequence is 16 residues long. Looked up from germline, CDR1 is PRHDT and CDR2 is FYEKMQ (reference sequence). Written as DNA, the CDR3 is TGTGCCAGCAGCTTCCGGCTAGCGGGGGACTACAATGAGCAGTTCTTC. This sequence encodes CASSFRLAGDYNEQFF. Full variable domain (remainder filled in from reference TRBV13 and TRBJ2-1): AAGVIQSPRHLIKEKRETATLKCYPIPRHDTVYWYQQGPGQDPQFLISFYEKMQSDKGSIPDRFSAQQFSDYHSELNMSSLELGDSALYFCASSFRLAGDYNEQFFGPGTRLTVL.

The rearrangement uses TRBV18 and TRBJ1-2, with TRBD1 as a possible D gene (6 bases). The CDR3 length is 14 residues. Trimming took off 0 bases at V and 8 bases at J, with 13 bases between the two ends. Per the germline V gene, CDR1 is KGHSH and CDR2 is LQKENI. The CDR3, as DNA: TGTGCCAGCTCACCACCGCGGGGGGCTAACGGCTACACCTTC. It encodes CASSPPRGANGYTF. Variable domain in full (rest from reference TRBV18 and TRBJ1-2): NAGVMQNPRHLVRRRGQEARLRCSPMKGHSHVYWYRQLPEEGLKFMVYLQKENIIDESGMPKERFSAEFPKEGPSILRIQQVVRGDSAAYFCASSPPRGANGYTFGSGTRLTVV.

V is TRBV7-6 and J is TRBJ2-3; D gene uncertain. Germline CDR1 reads SGHVS; CDR2 reads FNYEAQ. The CDR3 is made up of 14 amino acids. Trimming removed 5 bases from V and 0 bases from J, with 9 bases in between. The CDR3 is CASSHKWSTDTQYF. The CDR3 DNA reads TGTGCCAGCAGCCACAAGTGGAGCACAGATACGCAGTATTTT. Filled out from reference TRBV7-6 and TRBJ2-3, the complete variable domain reads GAGVSQSPRYKVTKRGQDVALRCDPISGHVSLYWYRQALGQGPEFLTYFNYEAQQDKSGLPNDRFSAERPEGSISTLTIQRTEQRDSAMYRCASSHKWSTDTQYFGPGTRLTVL.

This chain uses TRBV2 with TRBJ1-4, with a tentative D call TRBD1 (6 bases). V gave up 7 bases and J gave up 2 bases, with 8 bases separating them. Germline V gives CDR1 SNHLY, CDR2 FYNNEI. CDR3 length: 13 residues. The CDR3 reads CASIQGTNEKLFF. In DNA form, the CDR3 reads TGTGCCAGCATCCAGGGGACTAATGAAAAACTGTTTTTT. The entire variable domain, with the rest obtained from reference TRBV2 and TRBJ1-4, is as follows: EPEVTQTPSHQVTQMGQEVILRCVPISNHLYFYWYRQILGQKVEFLVSFYNNEISEKSEIFDDQFSVERPDGSNFTLKIRSTKLEDSAMYFCASIQGTNEKLFFGSGTQLSVL.

This clonotype was seen at least ten times. The chain links TRBV20-1 to TRBJ2-2, with D possibly matching TRBD2 (5 bases). Trimming took off 3 bases at V and 1 base at J, with 9 bases between the two ends. This CDR3 is 14 amino acids long. Germline V gene lookup returns CDR1 DFQATT and CDR2 SNEGSKA (reference sequence). In nucleotides, the CDR3 is TGCAGTGCTAGGACTGGAGGGAACACCGGGGAGCTGTTTTTT. Translating it yields CSARTGGNTGELFF.

The rearrangement links TRBV6-1 to TRBJ2-1, with D possibly being TRBD2 (5 bases). The J call may be mistaken, given a closer DNA end match to TRBJ2-7. Germline values: CDR1 MNHNS, CDR2 SASEGT. The CDR3 has 16 residues. CDR3 nucleotides: TGTGCCAGCAGCCTCTTGAGGGCCAGCTCCTACAATGAGCAGTACTTC. Its protein product is CASSLLRASSYNEQYF.

This clonotype was seen only a few times. The rearrangement uses TRBV2 and TRBJ1-5; possible D gene TRBD1, 5 bases. Germline lookup yields CDR1 SNHLY and CDR2 FYNNEI. V was cut by 5 bases and J by 2 bases, with 13 bases left in between. The CDR3 runs to 15 residues. The CDR3 loop is CASSPRASGNQPQHF. CDR3 DNA: TGTGCCAGCAGTCCCAGGGCTTCGGGCAATCAGCCCCAGCATTTT.

This clonotype turned up a few times. The V call is TRBV6-5, the J call TRBJ2-2; no reliable D call. Trimming left V 8 bases short and J 1 base short, with 5 bases between. The V gene's germline CDR1 is MNHEY and CDR2 SVGAGI. The CDR3 loop spans 12 amino acids. CDR3 bases: TGTGCCAGCCGCGAGAACACCGGGGAGCTGTTTTTT. This gives the protein CASRENTGELFF.

This rearrangement joins TRBV4-1 to TRBJ1-1; D gene ambiguous. This CDR3 has 14 residues. Looked up from germline, CDR1 is MGHRA and CDR2 is YSYEKL. Trimming left V 4 bases short and J 3 bases short, with 12 bases between. The CDR3 DNA sequence: TGCGCCAGCAGCCCGGAGGACGTCCACACTGAAGCTTTCTTT. Translation: CASSPEDVHTEAFF.

This clonotype was recorded a few times. This sequence joins TRBV2 and TRBJ2-7; 9 nucleotides match TRBD1. This CDR3 is 14 amino acids long. Per the germline V gene, CDR1 is SNHLY and CDR2 is FYNNEI. V lost 4 bases and J lost 7; bases outside the gene matches: 8. CDR3: CASSGHRGRLEQYF. The CDR3 coding sequence is TGTGCCAGCAGTGGCCACAGGGGGCGTTTAGAGCAGTACTTC.

The chain couples TRBV20-1 to TRBJ1-5; D unclear. Germline V gene data show CDR1 as DFQATT and CDR2 as SNEGSKA (reference sequence). V gave up 3 bases and J gave up 5 bases, with 8 bases separating them. The CDR3 runs to 12 residues. CDR3 in DNA: TGCAGTGCTAGGGAGGAAGATCAGCCCCAGCATTTT. This encodes CSAREEDQPQHF.

Only one count was recorded for this clonotype. The chain recombines TRBV5-6 with TRBJ2-1; 7 bases are shared with TRBD1. The DNA end lines up better with TRBJ2-7; the J call may be wrong. The CDR3 loop spans 16 amino acids. In germline, CDR1 is SGHDT, CDR2 YYEEEE. In nucleotides, the CDR3 is TGTGCCAGCAGCTCGATGACAGGGAGCTCCTACAATGAGCAGTACTTC. It translates to CASSSMTGSSYNEQYF.

This clonotype was observed a handful of times. The rearrangement uses TRBV20-1 and TRBJ2-1; the match to TRBD1 covers 7 bases. J lost 9 bases, V lost 1 base, and 12 bases had no gene match. The CDR3 runs to 15 residues. Germline V gene lookup returns CDR1 DFQATT and CDR2 SNEGSKA (reference sequence). The CDR3 DNA is TGCAGTGCTAGAGTTGGGACAGACCTTTGGGGTGAGCAGTTCTTC. Translated, it gives CSARVGTDLWGEQFF.

In this sample, this clonotype turned up many times. This chain connects TRBV29-1 to TRBJ2-1; D is perhaps TRBD1 (6 bases). CDR3 size: 16 residues. The germline gives CDR1 SQVTM, CDR2 ANQGSEA. Trimming took off 2 bases at V and 1 base at J, with 15 bases between the two ends. CDR3 bases: TGCAGCGTTGAATTGCGGAAAGGGGGTTCCTACAATGAGCAGTTCTTC. Translation gives CSVELRKGGSYNEQFF.

This chain connects TRBV6-5 to TRBJ2-7; a possible D gene is TRBD2 (5 bases). The closer fit of TRBJ2-5 to the DNA end suggests the J call may be wrong. Germline V gene data show CDR1 as MNHEY and CDR2 as SVGAGI. This CDR3 region has 15 residues. CDR3 sequence reads: CASSYRGSRGETQYF. The CDR3 region has the DNA TGTGCCAGCAGTTACAGAGGGAGTCGTGGGGAGACCCAGTACTTC.

This clonotype was seen many times. The rearrangement links TRBV20-1 to TRBJ1-2; the D is unclear. CDR3 length: 11 residues. V was trimmed by 5 bases and J by 2 bases, leaving 6 bases between them. Germline V lookup: CDR1 DFQATT, CDR2 SNEGSKA (reference sequence). CDR3 nucleotide sequence: TGCAGTGCTGGCGGAAACTATGGCTACACCTTC. Translating it yields CSAGGNYGYTF.

This chain links TRBV9 with TRBJ1-2; 8 bases fit TRBD1. V lost 5 bases to trimming and J lost 5 bases; unmatched junction nucleotides: 11. Germline-derived CDR1 and CDR2 are SGDLS and YYNGEE. The CDR3 runs to 15 residues. Here the CDR3 reads CASSSSPGQGYGYTF. CDR3 DNA: TGTGCCAGCAGTTCCTCCCCCGGACAGGGATATGGCTACACCTTC.

The chain recombines TRBV28 with TRBJ1-2, with 7 bases lining up with TRBD1. The ends lost 5 bases at V and 4 bases at J; junction bases unmatched: 4. The CDR3 totals 13 residues. Per germline, CDR1 MDHEN and CDR2 SYDVKM. The CDR3 DNA sequence: TGTGCCAGCAGTATCGGACAGGCCTATGGCTACACCTTC. It is translated as CASSIGQAYGYTF.

This chain uses TRBV6-5 with TRBJ1-1; D call uncertain. The V gene lost 6 bases and the J gene lost 6 bases, with 20 bases spanning the gap. This CDR3 region has 15 residues. Germline CDR1 reads MNHEY; CDR2 reads SVGAGI. The CDR3 loop reads CASSPPGVGRAEAFF. CDR3 nucleotide sequence: TGTGCCAGCAGCCCCCCCGGGGTAGGGAGGGCTGAAGCTTTCTTT.

The chain combines TRBV4-1 with TRBJ2-2; no definite D call. The CDR3 has 14 amino acids. Per the germline V gene, CDR1 is MGHRA and CDR2 is YSYEKL. Between the trimmed V and J ends, which lost 1 base and 8 bases, there was a span of 11 bases. DNA of the CDR3: TGCGCCAGCAGCCAAGTTACGGAGCGTGGGGAGCTGTTTTTT. Protein sequence: CASSQVTERGELFF.

The V and J genes are TRBV6-5 and TRBJ2-2; no clear D. The V end was cut by 1 base, the J end by 4 bases, with 7 bases between. CDR3 length: 14 amino acids. The germline V gene encodes CDR1 MNHEY and CDR2 SVGAGI. CDR3 protein: CASSYYKSTGELFF. CDR3 DNA: TGTGCCAGCAGTTACTACAAGTCCACCGGGGAGCTGTTTTTT.

This chain joins TRBV19 and TRBJ2-1; possibly TRBD2 for D (7 bases). The germline gives CDR1 LNHDA, CDR2 SQIVND (reference sequence). CDR3 size: 15 residues. Trimming cost V 3 bases and J 7 bases, with 16 bases left between them. CDR3 residues: CASSMAGAMTNEQFF. CDR3 nucleotides: TGTGCCAGTAGTATGGCGGGGGCCATGACAAATGAGCAGTTCTTC.

Points on this clonotype: One junction end disagrees with the germline gene, perhaps due to a read error. The V gene is TRBV15, the J gene TRBJ2-3; D is undetermined. The germline gives CDR1 LNHNV, CDR2 YYDKDF (reference sequence). The length of the CDR3 is 17 residues. CDR3: CATSVRHPSEFTDAQYF. In nucleotides, the CDR3 is TGTGCCACCAGCGTTCGACACCCTAGTGAGTTCACAGATGCGCAGTATTTT.